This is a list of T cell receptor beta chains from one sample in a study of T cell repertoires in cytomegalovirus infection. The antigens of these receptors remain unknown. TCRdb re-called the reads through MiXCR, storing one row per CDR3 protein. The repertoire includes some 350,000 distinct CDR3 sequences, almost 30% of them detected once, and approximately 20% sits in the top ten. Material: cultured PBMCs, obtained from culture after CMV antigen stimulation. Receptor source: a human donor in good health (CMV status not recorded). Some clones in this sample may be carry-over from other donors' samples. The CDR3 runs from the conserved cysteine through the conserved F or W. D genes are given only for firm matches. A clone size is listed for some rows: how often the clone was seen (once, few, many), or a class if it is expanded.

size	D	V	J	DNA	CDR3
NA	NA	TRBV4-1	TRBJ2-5	TGTGCCAGCAGCCAAGATGAGGGGGTTGGGACCCAGTACTTC	CASSQDEGVGTQYF
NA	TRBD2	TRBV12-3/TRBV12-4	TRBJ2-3	TGTGCCAGCAGTAGTAGCGGGACGAGAGATACGCAGTATTTT	CASSSSGTRDTQYF
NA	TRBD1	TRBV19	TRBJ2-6	TGTGCCAGTATAAGAAGGACAGGGGACTCTGGGGCCAACGTCCTGACTTTC	CASIRRTGDSGANVLTF
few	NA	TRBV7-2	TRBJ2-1	TGTGCCAGCAGCTTACAGCGGGTTGAGCAGTTCTTC	CASSLQRVEQFF
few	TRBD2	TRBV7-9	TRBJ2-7	TGTGCCAGCAGCTTCCCCTCAGGGAGGGACTACGAGCAGTACTTC	CASSFPSGRDYEQYF
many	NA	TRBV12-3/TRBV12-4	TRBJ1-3	TGTGCCAGCAGTCGGGGAACGGGAAACACCATATATTTT	CASSRGTGNTIYF
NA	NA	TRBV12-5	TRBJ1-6	TGTGCTAGTGGTTTGGTACCATTGAGGGCAGGGGATAATTCACCCCTCCACTTT	CASGLVPLRAGDNSPLHF
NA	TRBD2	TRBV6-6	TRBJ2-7	TGTGCCAGCAGTTACTCCAGCGGGAGGGCCTCCTACGAGCAGTACTTC	CASSYSSGRASYEQYF
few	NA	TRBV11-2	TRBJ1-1	TGTGCCAGCAGCTTAGATCGGAGGGCTGAAGCTTTCTTT	CASSLDRRAEAFF
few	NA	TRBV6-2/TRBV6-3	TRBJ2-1	TGTGCCAGCAGTTATACCCTCGACAGATACAATGAGCAGTTCTTC	CASSYTLDRYNEQFF
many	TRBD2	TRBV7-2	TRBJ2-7	TGTGCCAGCAGCTCTGTAGCGGGGGGTGCCTACGAGCAGTACTTC	CASSSVAGGAYEQYF
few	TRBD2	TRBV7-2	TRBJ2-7	TGTGCCAGCAGCAGACGACTAGCGGCCACCTACGAGCAGTACTTC	CASSRRLAATYEQYF
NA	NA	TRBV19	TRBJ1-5	TGTGCCAGTAGTATAGCCCAACAGGCCATTAATCAGCCCCAGCATTTT	CASSIAQQAINQPQHF
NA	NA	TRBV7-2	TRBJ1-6	TGTGCCAGCAGCCTATCCCCGGGCGGTTCACCCCTCCACTTT	CASSLSPGGSPLHF
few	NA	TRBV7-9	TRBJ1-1	TGTGCCAGCAGCTTAATCGGCGACACTGAAGCTTTCTTT	CASSLIGDTEAFF
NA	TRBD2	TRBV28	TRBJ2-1	TGTGCCAGCAGTTTCGCCGGACTAGCGGGAGGGCCCGGGGAGTTCTTC	CASSFAGLAGGPGEFF
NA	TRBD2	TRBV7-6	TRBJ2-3	TGTGCCAGCAGCCATAGCGGGCCCAGGACAGATACGCAGTATTTT	CASSHSGPRTDTQYF
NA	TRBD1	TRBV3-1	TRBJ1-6	TGTGCCAGCAGCCGACAACAGGGGAATCGGTCCCTCCACTTT	CASSRQQGNRSLHF
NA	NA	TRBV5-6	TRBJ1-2	TGTGCCAGCAGCTCGCCCAACCGGGCATATGGCTACACCTTC	CASSSPNRAYGYTF
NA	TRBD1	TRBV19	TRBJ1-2	TGTGCCAGTGGACCGGGACAGGGGGAATTTCTAAGTTATGGCTACACCTTC	CASGPGQGEFLSYGYTF
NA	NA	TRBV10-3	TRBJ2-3	TGTGCCATCAACGCAGGAGGGCCCATAGATACGCAGTATTTT	CAINAGGPIDTQYF
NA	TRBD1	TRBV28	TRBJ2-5	TGTGCCAGCGGGACAGGGTACCAAGAGACCCAGTACTTC	CASGTGYQETQYF
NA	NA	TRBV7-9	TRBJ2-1	TGTGCCAGCAGCTCGCATTCCGGCGGGAATGAGCAGTTCTTC	CASSSHSGGNEQFF
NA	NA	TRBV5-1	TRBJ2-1	TGCGCCAGCAGCACGACTGCCCTTAGCTCCTACAATGAGCAGTTCTTC	CASSTTALSSYNEQFF
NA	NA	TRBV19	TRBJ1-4	TGTGCCAGTAGTGTATACACGACCTCCGGAGAAAAACTGTTTTTT	CASSVYTTSGEKLFF
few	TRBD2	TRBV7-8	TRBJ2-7	TGTGCCAGCAGCTTACCCCGACTAGCGGGGACCTACGAGCAGTACTTC	CASSLPRLAGTYEQYF
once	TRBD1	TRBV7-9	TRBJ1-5	TGTGCCAGCAGCTTAGAGTTTGGGACAGTTAATCAGCCCCAGCATTTT	CASSLEFGTVNQPQHF
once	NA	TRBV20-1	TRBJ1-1	TGCAGTGCTGACGGAGGGACGGCTTTCTTT	CSADGGTAFF
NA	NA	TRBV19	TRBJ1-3	TGTGCCAGTAGTCAGACCCTGGGGTACACCATATATTTT	CASSQTLGYTIYF
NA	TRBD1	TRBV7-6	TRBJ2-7	TGTGCCAGCAGCCCTCCGGGACAGGGGGCTGACGAGCAGTACTTC	CASSPPGQGADEQYF
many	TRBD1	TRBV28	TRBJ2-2	TGTGCCAGCACGACAGGGGTAAACACCGGGGAGCTGTTTTTT	CASTTGVNTGELFF
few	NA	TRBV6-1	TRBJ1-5	TGTGCCAGCACAGACAATCAGCCCCAGCATTTT	CASTDNQPQHF
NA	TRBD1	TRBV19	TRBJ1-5	TGTGCCAGTAGTATATTGGGACAGGCGGTTCAGCCCCAGCATTTT	CASSILGQAVQPQHF
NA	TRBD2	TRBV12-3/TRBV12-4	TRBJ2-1	TGTGCCAGCAGTACTGGACTAGCGGGGAATGAGCAGTTCTTC	CASSTGLAGNEQFF
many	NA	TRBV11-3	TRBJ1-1	TGTGCCAGCAGCTTTGGAGGGGGGAAAAACACTGAAGCTTTCTTT	CASSFGGGKNTEAFF
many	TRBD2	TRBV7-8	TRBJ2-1	TGTGCCAGCAGCTTAGAGCTAGCGGGGTTAAATGAGCAGTTCTTC	CASSLELAGLNEQFF
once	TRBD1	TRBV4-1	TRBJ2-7	TGCGCCAGCAGCCGCTTCTCACCGGGACAGGGATCCTACGAGCAGTACTTC	CASSRFSPGQGSYEQYF